A single sample gave rise to the 20 T cell receptor beta chains below, sequenced in a study of identical twins (dated by TCRdb to about 2016). The receptor library was made with 5' RACE. For sequencing, an Illumina HiSeq 2000 was employed. The public reads were reprocessed in TCRdb via fastp at Q25 and MiXCR, keeping in-frame beta chains. Each CDR3 protein gets just one entry, which takes the most common genes and DNA from the rows behind it. The sample has fewer than 550,000 distinct CDR3 sequences on record, roughly 15% of them singletons. In total, the top ten clones hold around 0.48% of the sample. This sample was also put to use in a study of yellow fever vaccine responses in identical twins.

The sequencing input was CD4+ T cells sorted from blood. All receptors derive from a woman between 18 and 29 years old in good health.

Only a few counts were recorded for this clonotype. J is TRBJ2-5 and V is TRBV29-1; 7 bases fit TRBD2. V lost 6 bases and J lost 4; bases outside the gene matches: 8. The CDR3 loop spans 13 amino acids. Germline CDR1 is SQVTM and CDR2 is ANQGSEA. The CDR3 DNA is TGCAGCGTCAAACGGGGGGATGGAGAGACCCAGTACTTC. Its translation: CSVKRGDGETQYF. The entire variable domain, with the rest obtained from reference TRBV29-1 and TRBJ2-5, is as follows: SAVISQKPSRDICQRGTSLTIQCQVDSQVTMMFWYRQQPGQSLTLIATANQGSEATYESGFVIDKFPISRPNLTFSTLTVSNMSPEDSSIYLCSVKRGDGETQYFGPGTRLLVL.

The DNA of the CDR3 is TGCAGTGCCCAGGCCGGAGCGGGGGGGCTATTGGATACGCAGTATTTT. The encoded protein is CSAQAGAGGLLDTQYF. The chain employs TRBV20-1 and TRBJ2-3, with TRBD2 matching 10 bases. CDR1 and CDR2 from the germline V gene are DFQATT and SNEGSKA (reference sequence). V trimming: 6 bases; J trimming: 6 bases; junction bases outside the gene matches: 15. The CDR3 is made up of 16 amino acids.

V and J are TRBV29-1 and TRBJ2-3, with TRBD1 matching over 12 bases. Trimming at V came to 7 bases and at J to 2 bases, leaving 25 bases not matched to a gene. Per germline, CDR1 SQVTM and CDR2 ANQGSEA. The CDR3 length is 21 residues. The CDR3 DNA sequence: TGCAGCGCTCCCTTGGGGACAGGGGGCAAAGAGCGGGGGGGCCTCACAGATACGCAGTATTTT. Translated, it gives CSAPLGTGGKERGGLTDTQYF.

This clonotype occurred a few times. The genes are TRBV7-2 and TRBJ1-4; no definite D call. The V gene's germline CDR1 is SGHTA and CDR2 FQGNSA. The CDR3 is 15 residues long. Trimming took off 3 bases at V and 3 bases at J, with 11 bases between the two ends. The CDR3 here is CASSLRRNSNEKLFF. CDR3 sequence (DNA): TGTGCCAGCAGCTTGAGGCGGAATTCTAATGAAAAACTGTTTTTT.

This clonotype was observed a handful of times. The CDR3 sequence: CSARKMFESGELFF. The CDR3 DNA sequence: TGCAGCGCTAGAAAAATGTTTGAATCCGGGGAGCTGTTTTTT. The J gene is TRBJ2-2, the V gene TRBV29-1; D not resolved. The CDR3 sequence is 14 residues long. V was trimmed by 7 bases and J by 6 bases, leaving 18 bases between them. Per germline, CDR1 SQVTM and CDR2 ANQGSEA.

This clonotype was seen a handful of times. The chain employs TRBV12-3 or TRBV12-4 and TRBJ2-7; 7 nucleotides match TRBD2. V shed 2 bases and J 4 bases; nucleotides not matched to a gene: 8. The CDR3 is 15 residues long. CDR3 coding DNA: TGTGCCAGCAGTTTATCGGCGGGAGCGGTGTACGAGCAGTACTTC. It is translated as CASSLSAGAVYEQYF.

The V gene is TRBV7-9, the J gene TRBJ1-1, with 9 bases identical to TRBD1. V shed 5 bases, J shed 3 bases, and the junction held 10 bases outside the gene matches. CDR3 length: 16 amino acids. Germline-derived CDR1 and CDR2 are SEHNR and FQNEAQ (reference sequence). The CDR3 DNA reads as TGTGCCAGCAGCCCACTACAGGGGGCGAAAGACACTGAAGCTTTCTTT. Amino acids: CASSPLQGAKDTEAFF.

This clonotype was picked up many times. J is TRBJ2-2 and V is TRBV5-1; D is possibly TRBD1 or TRBD2 (5 bases each). Trimming left V 4 bases short and J 8 bases short, with 12 bases between. The CDR3 contains 13 residues. CDR1 is SGHRS, CDR2 YFSETQ, per germline. The CDR3 protein is CASSLGTSGELFF. The CDR3 bases are TGCGCCAGCAGCCTCGGGACCTCAGGGGAGCTGTTTTTT.

The J gene is TRBJ2-1, the V gene TRBV9; 13 positions match TRBD2. CDR3 length: 14 amino acids. J gave up 10 bases and V 2 bases, and 3 bases lay outside the gene matches. The germline gives CDR1 SGDLS, CDR2 YYNGEE. The CDR3 bases are TGTGCCAGCAGCGTGAGGGGACTAGCGGGAGAGCAGTTCTTC. It translates to CASSVRGLAGEQFF.

The sample holds a few counts of this clonotype. The V and J genes are TRBV12-3 or TRBV12-4 and TRBJ2-5, with D perhaps given as TRBD1 or TRBD2 (5 bases each). Trimming stripped 3 bases from V and 5 bases from J, with 13 bases between. CDR3 length: 14 amino acids. CDR3 nucleotides: TGTGCCAGCAGTTTCGGGGACCTCAGGGAGACCCAGTACTTC. As protein: CASSFGDLRETQYF.

This clonotype was counted a few times. This chain joins TRBV5-5 and TRBJ2-3, with D perhaps TRBD1 (6 bases). The CDR3 is 16 amino acids. In germline, CDR1 is SGHKS, CDR2 YYEKEE (reference sequence). Trimming took off 2 bases at V and 2 bases at J, with 15 bases between the two ends. CDR3 protein: CASSFSQDSFTDTQYF. CDR3 DNA: TGTGCCAGCAGCTTCTCTCAGGACAGCTTCACAGATACGCAGTATTTT.

The V call is TRBV6-2 or TRBV6-3, the J call TRBJ2-2; D gene uncertain. Per germline, CDR1 MNHEY and CDR2 SVGEGT. Trimming took off 6 bases at V and 4 bases at J, with 6 bases between the two ends. This CDR3 is 12 amino acids long. This CDR3 reads CASRDATGELFF. The DNA for the CDR3 is TGTGCCAGCAGGGACGCCACCGGGGAGCTGTTTTTT.

Many counts were recorded for this clonotype. The V call is TRBV6-2 or TRBV6-3, the J call TRBJ2-4; D possibly matches TRBD1 or TRBD2 (5 bases each). This CDR3 contains 15 residues. V dropped 6 bases and J dropped 5 bases, with 17 bases sitting between them. Germline CDR1 and CDR2: MNHEY and SVGEGT. CDR3 loop: CASSLPQGSENIQYF. DNA of the CDR3: TGTGCCAGCAGCCTACCCCAGGGTAGCGAAAACATTCAGTACTTC.

This clonotype occurred a few times. The chain combines TRBV20-1 with TRBJ2-3; a possible D gene is TRBD2 (6 bases). CDR3 size: 17 residues. Trimming stripped 2 bases from V and 4 bases from J, with 22 bases between. Germline V gene sequence: CDR1 DFQATT, CDR2 SNEGSKA (reference sequence). The CDR3 protein is CSARWGMAGRGADTQYF. CDR3 in DNA: TGCAGTGCTAGATGGGGAATGGCGGGACGGGGCGCAGATACGCAGTATTTT.

This clonotype was seen a handful of times. The chain couples TRBV20-1 to TRBJ2-1, with TRBD2 matching 8 bases. Unmatched junction bases numbered 10, after V lost 5 bases and J lost 7 bases. The germline V gene encodes CDR1 DFQATT and CDR2 SNEGSKA (reference sequence). The CDR3 is 14 residues long. CDR3 DNA sequence: TGCAGTGCTGCCGGGGGGGGGCGCAGGAATGAGCAGTTCTTC. Translation gives CSAAGGGRRNEQFF.

The chain recombines TRBV2 with TRBJ2-1; 13 nucleotides match TRBD2. Germline lookup yields CDR1 SNHLY and CDR2 FYNNEI. The CDR3 consists of 13 residues. The V segment lost 9 bases and the J segment 7 bases; nucleotides outside the gene matches: 3. The CDR3 nucleotides read TGTGCCAGAAGGACTAGCGGGAGTAATGAGCAGTTCTTC. The encoded protein is CARRTSGSNEQFF.

This clonotype was seen a handful of times. The chain carries TRBV12-3 or TRBV12-4 and TRBJ2-7; possible D gene TRBD1, 5 bases. The CDR3 consists of 14 residues. Trimming pared 5 bases from V and 1 base from J, leaving 12 bases between. This CDR3 is CASSGQRMSYEQYF. In DNA form, the CDR3 reads TGTGCCAGCAGTGGACAAAGAATGTCCTACGAGCAGTACTTC.

This clonotype was observed a few times. This rearrangement joins TRBV10-3 to TRBJ2-2; D might be TRBD2 (6 bases). The ends were cut back, 3 bases at V and 1 base at J, with 9 bases in the middle. The germline CDR1 and CDR2 sequences are ENHRY and SYGVKD. The CDR3 covers 15 residues. The CDR3 spells CAISDRGRNTGELFF. In nucleotides, the CDR3 is TGTGCCATCAGTGATCGGGGGAGGAACACCGGGGAGCTGTTTTTT.

This clonotype showed up many times. The chain carries TRBV25-1 and TRBJ1-5; 8 positions agree with TRBD1. The CDR3 totals 14 residues. Germline V gene data show CDR1 as MGHDK and CDR2 as SYGVNS. V gave up 5 bases and J gave up 3 bases; unmatched junction bases: 3. CDR3 region: CASSRTGPNQPQHF. In DNA, the CDR3 is TGTGCCAGCAGTCGGACAGGGCCCAATCAGCCCCAGCATTTT.

The chain joins TRBV9 to TRBJ2-5, with TRBD2 matching over 8 bases. Germline V CDR1 and CDR2: SGDLS, YYNGEE. V was pared by 2 bases and J by 3 bases, with 6 bases of the junction left unmatched. The CDR3 length is 15 residues. Here the CDR3 reads CASSVGGRKEETQYF. The CDR3 DNA reads TGTGCCAGCAGCGTTGGCGGGAGGAAGGAAGAGACCCAGTACTTC.